The sequence of this T cell receptor beta chain was determined in a study of CD8 T cells in Susac syndrome. Study summary: When blood was drawn, the patients with Susac syndrome were therapy-naive, on corticosteroids, or on intravenous immunoglobulin alone. Overall study findings and caveats: CD4+ repertoires of Susac syndrome patients lacked detectable clonal expansion.

Sequencing of TCR beta covered CD8+ and CD4+ T cells obtained from blood. Random hexamers were used to reverse transcribe the RNA input (about 0.5 to 1 ug). MiXCR was run by TCRdb on the immunoSEQ multiplex PCR reads, yielding one entry per CDR3 protein. The data hold tens of thousands of distinct CDR3 sequences, with around 94% observed a single time. With respect to this clonotype: Its antigen remains unknown.

This receptor was taken from a human donor with Susac syndrome. Input material: CD4+ T cells from PBMCs.

The CDR3 DNA is TGCGCCAGCAGCCAAGAGAGACGGGATACGCAGTATTTT. Residues: CASSQERRDTQYF. The chain is built from TRBV4-3 and TRBJ2-3; D uncertain. CDR3 length: 13 amino acids. Germline CDR1 reads LGHNA; CDR2 reads YSLEER. The V and J ends lost 0 bases and 6 bases respectively, with 7 bases between them.